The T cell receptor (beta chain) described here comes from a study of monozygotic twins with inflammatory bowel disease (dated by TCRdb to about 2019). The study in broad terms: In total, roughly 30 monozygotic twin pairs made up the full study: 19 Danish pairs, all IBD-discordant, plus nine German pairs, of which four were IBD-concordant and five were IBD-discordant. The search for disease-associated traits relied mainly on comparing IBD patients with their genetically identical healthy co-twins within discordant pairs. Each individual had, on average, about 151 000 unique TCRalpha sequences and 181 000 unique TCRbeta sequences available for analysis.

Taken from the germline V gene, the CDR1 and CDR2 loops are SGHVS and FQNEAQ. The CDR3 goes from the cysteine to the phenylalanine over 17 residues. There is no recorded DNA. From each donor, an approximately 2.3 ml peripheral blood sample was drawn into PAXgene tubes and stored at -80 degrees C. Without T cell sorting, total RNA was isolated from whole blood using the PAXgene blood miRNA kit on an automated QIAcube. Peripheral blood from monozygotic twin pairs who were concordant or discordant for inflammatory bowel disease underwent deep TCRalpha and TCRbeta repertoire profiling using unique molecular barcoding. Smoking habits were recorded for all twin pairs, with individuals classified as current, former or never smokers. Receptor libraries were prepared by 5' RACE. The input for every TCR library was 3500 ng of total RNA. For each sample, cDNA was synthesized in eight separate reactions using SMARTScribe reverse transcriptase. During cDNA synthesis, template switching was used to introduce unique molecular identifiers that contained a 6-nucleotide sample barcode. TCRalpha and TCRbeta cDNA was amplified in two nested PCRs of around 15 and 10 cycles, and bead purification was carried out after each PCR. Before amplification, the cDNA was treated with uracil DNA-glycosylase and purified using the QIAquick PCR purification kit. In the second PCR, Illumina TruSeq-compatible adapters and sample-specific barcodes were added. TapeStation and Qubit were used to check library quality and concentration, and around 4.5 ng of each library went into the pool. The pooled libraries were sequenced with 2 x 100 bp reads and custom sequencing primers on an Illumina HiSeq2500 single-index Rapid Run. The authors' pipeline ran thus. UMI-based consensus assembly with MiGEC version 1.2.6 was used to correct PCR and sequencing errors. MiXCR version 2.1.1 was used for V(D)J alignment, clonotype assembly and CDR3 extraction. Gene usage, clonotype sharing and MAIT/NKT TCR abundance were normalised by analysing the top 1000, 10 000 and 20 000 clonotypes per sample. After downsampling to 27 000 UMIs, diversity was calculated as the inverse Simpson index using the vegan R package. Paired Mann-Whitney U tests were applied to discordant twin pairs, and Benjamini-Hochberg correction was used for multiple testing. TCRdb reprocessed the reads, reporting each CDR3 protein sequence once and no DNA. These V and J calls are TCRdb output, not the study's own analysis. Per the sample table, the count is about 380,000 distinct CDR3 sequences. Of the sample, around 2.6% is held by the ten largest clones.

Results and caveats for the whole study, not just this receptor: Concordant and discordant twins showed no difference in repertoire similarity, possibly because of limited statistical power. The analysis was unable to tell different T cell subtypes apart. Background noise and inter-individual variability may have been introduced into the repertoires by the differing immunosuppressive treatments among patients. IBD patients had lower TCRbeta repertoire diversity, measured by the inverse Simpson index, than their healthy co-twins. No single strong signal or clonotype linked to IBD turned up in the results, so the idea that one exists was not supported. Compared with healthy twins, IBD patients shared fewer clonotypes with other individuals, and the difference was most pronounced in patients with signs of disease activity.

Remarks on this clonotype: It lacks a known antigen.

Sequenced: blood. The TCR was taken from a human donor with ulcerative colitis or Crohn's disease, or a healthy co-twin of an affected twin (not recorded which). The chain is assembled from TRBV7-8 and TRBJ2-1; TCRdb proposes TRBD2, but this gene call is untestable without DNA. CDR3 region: CASSLRLAGSSYNEQFF.